The rows below give T cell receptor beta chains drawn from one sample of a study of T cells expressing NK-cell markers. TCRdb re-called the 5' RACE reads, yielding one record per CDR3 amino acid sequence without DNA. The repertoire table contains 150,000 or so distinct CDR3 sequences. Sequencing was carried out using blood T cells: a sorted CD56 or NKG2C T cell subset, CD4+ or CD8+ T cells, or bulk PBMC T cells (not recorded which). Receptors were obtained from a woman in her 50s in good health. The CDR3 runs from the conserved cysteine through the conserved F or W.

j_gene,v_gene,CDR3aa
TRBJ2-7,TRBV12-3/TRBV12-4,CASSLMEGQYF
TRBJ2-1,TRBV29-1,CSGVRGNEQFF
TRBJ1-5,TRBV5-1,CASRQDSNQPQHF
TRBJ2-1,TRBV19,CASSIGLSNEQFF
TRBJ2-1,TRBV4-2,CASSQEDFRLAESLRNEQFF
TRBJ2-1,TRBV10-3,CAILDLRGDEQFF
TRBJ1-1,TRBV12-3/TRBV12-4,CASSWSAWDTEAFF
TRBJ1-6,TRBV7-9,CASQDRVYNSPLHF
TRBJ2-6,TRBV5-1,CASSLDIGAPSGANVLTF
TRBJ1-1,TRBV29-1,CSVEVPGIAFF
TRBJ1-2,TRBV25-1,CASSEWGAESDGYTF
TRBJ1-5,TRBV27,CASRGGGNQPQHF
TRBJ2-1,TRBV4-1,CASSQKSESSYNEQFF
TRBJ2-2,TRBV7-9,CASSPGTGGWTGELFF
TRBJ2-1,TRBV24-1,CATSRDGYNEQFF
TRBJ2-5,TRBV7-8,CASSLALETQYF
TRBJ2-2,TRBV11-3,CASSFRASNTGELFF
TRBJ2-2,TRBV20-1,CSARDTLQRGKPGELFF
TRBJ1-1,TRBV5-1,CASSLVTVGNTEAFF
TRBJ2-5,TRBV12-3/TRBV12-4,CASSLGTKETQYF
TRBJ2-6,TRBV12-3/TRBV12-4,CASSLVAGHPVSGANVLTF
TRBJ2-5,TRBV2,CASRRKVGEETQYF
TRBJ2-1,TRBV6-2/TRBV6-3,CASSKSYPSDEQFF
TRBJ2-3,TRBV15,CATSLGLADFTDTQYF
TRBJ2-1,TRBV14,CASSQTSGRSNNEQFF
TRBJ1-5,TRBV12-3/TRBV12-4,CASSHRSAQPQHF
TRBJ1-5,TRBV27,CASSYTGIGQPQHF
TRBJ1-6,TRBV14,CASSQTGNSPLHF
TRBJ2-3,TRBV7-9,CASSLSGQPTDTQYF
TRBJ2-1,TRBV7-2,CASSSRDSSYNEQFF
TRBJ2-7,TRBV10-3,CAISETSGSKYEQYF
TRBJ1-1,TRBV20-1,CSARDLSRGEHEAFF
TRBJ2-2,TRBV9,CASSVNRLAFDTGELFF
TRBJ2-7,TRBV7-8,CASSPSLATSSYEQYF
TRBJ2-4,TRBV6-1,CASSEGVGAVEAKNIQYF
TRBJ2-5,TRBV7-2,CASSSRDLEETQYF
TRBJ1-1,TRBV6-1,CASSSRINTEAFF
TRBJ2-1,TRBV12-5,CASGWTLSGRGTNEQFF
TRBJ2-5,TRBV11-2,CASSPTVETQYF
TRBJ2-1,TRBV10-3,CALPTSGSYNEQFF
TRBJ1-2,TRBV3-1,CASSQDKGQNGYTF
TRBJ1-2,TRBV12-3/TRBV12-4,CASSLTGGYGYTF
TRBJ2-3,TRBV7-9,CASSPEAGQETDTQYF
TRBJ2-1,TRBV10-3,CAISETPSLAGENNEQFF